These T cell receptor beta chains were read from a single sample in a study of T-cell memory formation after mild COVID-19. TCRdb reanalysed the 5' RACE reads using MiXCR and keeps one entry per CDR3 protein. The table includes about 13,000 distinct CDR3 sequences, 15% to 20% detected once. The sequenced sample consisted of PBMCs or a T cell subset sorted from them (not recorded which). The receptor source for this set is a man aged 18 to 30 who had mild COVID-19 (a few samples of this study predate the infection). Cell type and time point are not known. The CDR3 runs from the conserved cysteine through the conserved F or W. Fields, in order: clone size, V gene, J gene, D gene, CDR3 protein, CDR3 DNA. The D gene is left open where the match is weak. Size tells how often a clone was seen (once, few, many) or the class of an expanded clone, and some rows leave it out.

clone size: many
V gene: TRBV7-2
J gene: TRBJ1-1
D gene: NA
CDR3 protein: CASSPSGWDTEAFF
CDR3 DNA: TGTGCCAGCAGCCCGTCAGGGTGGGACACTGAAGCTTTCTTT

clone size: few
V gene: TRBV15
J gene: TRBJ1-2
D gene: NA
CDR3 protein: CATSRTDYHWGYTF
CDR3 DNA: TGTGCCACCAGCAGAACGGACTACCACTGGGGCTACACCTTC

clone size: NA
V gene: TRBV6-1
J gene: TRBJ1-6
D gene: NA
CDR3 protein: CASRADGGRIYNSPLHF
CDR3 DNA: TGTGCCAGCAGAGCCGACGGAGGGCGGATTTATAATTCACCCCTCCACTTT

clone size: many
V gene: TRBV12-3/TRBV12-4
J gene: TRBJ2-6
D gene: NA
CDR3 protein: CASSLSGTGANVLTF
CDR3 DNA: TGTGCCAGCAGTTTATCAGGGACTGGGGCCAACGTCCTGACTTTC

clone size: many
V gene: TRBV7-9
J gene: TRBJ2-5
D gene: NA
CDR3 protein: CASSLEVETQYF
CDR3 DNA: TGTGCCAGCAGCTTAGAGGTAGAGACCCAGTACTTC

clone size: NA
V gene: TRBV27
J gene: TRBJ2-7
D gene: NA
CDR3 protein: CASSFPGPGIGGEQYF
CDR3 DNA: TGTGCCAGCAGTTTTCCCGGCCCCGGCATCGGCGGGGAGCAGTACTTC

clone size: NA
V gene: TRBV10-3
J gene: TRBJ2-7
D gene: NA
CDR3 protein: CAISGLFGGDEHYF
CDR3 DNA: TGTGCCATCAGTGGACTTTTTGGAGGGGACGAGCATTACTTC

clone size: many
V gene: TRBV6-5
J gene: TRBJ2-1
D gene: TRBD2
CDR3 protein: CASSSGGGMFVNEQFF
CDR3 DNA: TGTGCCAGCAGTAGCGGGGGGGGTATGTTTGTAAATGAGCAGTTCTTC

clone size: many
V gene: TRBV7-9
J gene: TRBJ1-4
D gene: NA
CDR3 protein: CASSRTDEKLFF
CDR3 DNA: TGTGCCAGCAGCCGGACAGATGAAAAACTGTTTTTT

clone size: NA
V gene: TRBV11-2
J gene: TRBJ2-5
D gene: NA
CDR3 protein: CASSQLLAPQETQYF
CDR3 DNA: TGTGCCAGCAGCCAACTACTAGCTCCCCAAGAGACCCAGTACTTC

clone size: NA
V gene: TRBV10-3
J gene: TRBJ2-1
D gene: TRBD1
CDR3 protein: CASQGEGYNEQFF
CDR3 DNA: TGTGCCTCCCAGGGGGAAGGATACAATGAGCAGTTCTTC

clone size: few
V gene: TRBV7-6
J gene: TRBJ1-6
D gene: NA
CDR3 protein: CASSSWPQSPFYNSPLHF
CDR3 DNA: TGTGCCAGCAGCTCCTGGCCCCAGTCCCCCTTCTATAATTCACCCCTCCACTTT

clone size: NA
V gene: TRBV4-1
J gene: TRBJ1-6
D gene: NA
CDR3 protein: CASSSYGGQHNSPLHF
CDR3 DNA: TGCGCCAGCAGCTCTTACGGGGGGCAGCATAATTCACCCCTCCACTTT

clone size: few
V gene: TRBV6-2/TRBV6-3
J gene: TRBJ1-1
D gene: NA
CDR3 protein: CASSYGLGSPGEAFF
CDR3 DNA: TGTGCCAGCAGTTACGGCTTAGGGTCCCCCGGTGAAGCTTTCTTT

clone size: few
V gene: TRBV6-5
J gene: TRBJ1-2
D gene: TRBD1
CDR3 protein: CASSAPGQGNYGYTF
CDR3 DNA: TGTGCCAGCTCGGCGCCGGGACAGGGGAACTATGGCTACACCTTC

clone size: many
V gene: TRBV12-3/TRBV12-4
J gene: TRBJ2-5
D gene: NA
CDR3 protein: CASSLGSQGRETQYF
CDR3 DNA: TGTGCCAGCAGTTTAGGTTCCCAGGGGAGGGAGACCCAGTACTTC

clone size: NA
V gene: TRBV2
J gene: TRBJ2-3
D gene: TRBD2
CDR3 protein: CASRPRLAGTQYF
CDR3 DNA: TGTGCCAGCAGGCCCAGACTAGCCGGTACGCAGTATTTT

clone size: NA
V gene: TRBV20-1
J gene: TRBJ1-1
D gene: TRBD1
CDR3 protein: CSARQGDTEAFF
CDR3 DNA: TGCAGTGCGAGACAGGGGGACACTGAAGCTTTCTTT

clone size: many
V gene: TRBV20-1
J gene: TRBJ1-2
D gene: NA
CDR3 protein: CSATILWGYTF
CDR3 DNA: TGCAGTGCTACCATCCTTTGGGGCTACACCTTC

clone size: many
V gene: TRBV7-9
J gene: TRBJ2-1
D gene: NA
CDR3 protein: CASSSQPGGSYNEQFF
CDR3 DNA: TGTGCCAGCAGCTCGCAGCCAGGGGGGTCCTACAATGAGCAGTTCTTC

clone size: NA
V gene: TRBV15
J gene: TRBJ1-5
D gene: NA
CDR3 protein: CATSRPPGNQPQHF
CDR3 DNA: TGTGCCACCAGCAGACCCCCGGGGAATCAGCCCCAGCATTTT

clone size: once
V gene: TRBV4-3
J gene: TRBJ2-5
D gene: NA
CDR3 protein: CASSQESGGQETQYF
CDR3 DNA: TGCGCCAGCAGCCAAGAGTCAGGAGGCCAAGAGACCCAGTACTTC

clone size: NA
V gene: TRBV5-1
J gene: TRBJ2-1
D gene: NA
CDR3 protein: CASTGTRFEQFF
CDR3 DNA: TGCGCCAGTACCGGGACAAGATTCGAGCAGTTCTTC

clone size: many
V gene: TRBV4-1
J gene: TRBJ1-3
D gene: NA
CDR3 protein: CASSQDPGEGGNTIYF
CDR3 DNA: TGCGCCAGCAGCCAAGATCCGGGGGAAGGAGGAAACACCATATATTTT

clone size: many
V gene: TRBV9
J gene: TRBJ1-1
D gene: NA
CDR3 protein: CASSVVGGGTEAFF
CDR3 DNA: TGTGCCAGCAGCGTAGTCGGGGGAGGCACTGAAGCTTTCTTT

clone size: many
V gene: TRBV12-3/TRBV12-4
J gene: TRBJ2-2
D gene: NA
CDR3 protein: CASSLPGELFF
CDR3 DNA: TGTGCCAGCAGTCTCCCCGGGGAGCTGTTTTTT

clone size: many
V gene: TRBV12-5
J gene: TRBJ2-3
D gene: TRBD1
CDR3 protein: CASGLVQGGRTDTQYF
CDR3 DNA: TGTGCTAGTGGTTTGGTACAGGGGGGCCGCACAGATACGCAGTATTTT

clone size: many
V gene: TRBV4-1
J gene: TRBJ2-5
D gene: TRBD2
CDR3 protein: CASSQGIPLAGVYQETQYF
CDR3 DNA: TGCGCCAGCAGCCAAGGAATACCTCTAGCGGGGGTATACCAAGAGACCCAGTACTTC

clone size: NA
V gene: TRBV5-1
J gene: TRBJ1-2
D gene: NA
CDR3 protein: CASSVAGVPTGYTF
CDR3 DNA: TGCGCCAGCAGCGTCGCAGGGGTACCAACTGGCTACACCTTC

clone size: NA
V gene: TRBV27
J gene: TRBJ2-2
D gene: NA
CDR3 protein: CASSLNREPYGELFF
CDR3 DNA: TGTGCCAGCAGTTTAAACAGGGAACCTTACGGGGAGCTGTTTTTT

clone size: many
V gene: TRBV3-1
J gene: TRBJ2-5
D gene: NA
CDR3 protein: CASSPPNGPETQYF
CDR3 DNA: TGTGCCAGCAGCCCACCGAATGGACCAGAGACCCAGTACTTC

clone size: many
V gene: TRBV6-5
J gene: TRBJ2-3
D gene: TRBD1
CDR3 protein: CASSPQLTGGSPDTQYF
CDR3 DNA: TGTGCCAGCAGTCCCCAGTTGACAGGGGGCAGTCCAGATACGCAGTATTTT

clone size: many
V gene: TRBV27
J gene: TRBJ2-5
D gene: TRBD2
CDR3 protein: CASSPRSGGRRETQYF
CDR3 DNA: TGTGCCAGCAGTCCTCGTAGCGGGGGCCGAAGGGAGACCCAGTACTTC

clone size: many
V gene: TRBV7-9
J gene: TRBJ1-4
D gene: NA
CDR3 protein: CASSFGTIINEKLFF
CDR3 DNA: TGTGCCAGCAGCTTCGGAACGATAATTAATGAAAAACTGTTTTTT

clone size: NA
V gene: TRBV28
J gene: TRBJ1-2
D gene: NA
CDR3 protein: CASSSVRAYGYTF
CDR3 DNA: TGTGCCAGCAGTTCAGTCAGGGCCTATGGCTACACCTTC

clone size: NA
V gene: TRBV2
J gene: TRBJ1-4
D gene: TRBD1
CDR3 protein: CASSEKDRREKLFF
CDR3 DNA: TGTGCCAGCAGTGAGAAGGACAGGCGTGAAAAACTGTTTTTT

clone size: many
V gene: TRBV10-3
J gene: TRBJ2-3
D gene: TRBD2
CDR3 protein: CAISESGVPFSVADTQYF
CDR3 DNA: TGTGCCATCAGTGAGAGCGGGGTCCCGTTTTCGGTCGCAGATACGCAGTATTTT

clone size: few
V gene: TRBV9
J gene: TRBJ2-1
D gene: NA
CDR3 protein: CASSSTWARSSYNEQFF
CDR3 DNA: TGTGCCAGCAGCTCGACATGGGCAAGGAGCTCCTACAATGAGCAGTTCTTC

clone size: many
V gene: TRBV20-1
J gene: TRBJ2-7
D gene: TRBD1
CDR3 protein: CSARTGDYVYEQYF
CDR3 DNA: TGCAGTGCTCGGACAGGGGACTATGTCTACGAGCAGTACTTC

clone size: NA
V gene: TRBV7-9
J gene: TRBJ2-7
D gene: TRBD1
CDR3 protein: CASSSGQGVYEQYF
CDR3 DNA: TGTGCCAGCAGCTCCGGACAGGGTGTCTACGAGCAGTACTTC

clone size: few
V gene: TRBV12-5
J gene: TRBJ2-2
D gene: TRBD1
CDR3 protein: CASGQFNRGGRGELFF
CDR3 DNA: TGTGCTAGTGGTCAATTCAACAGGGGTGGTCGGGGGGAGCTGTTTTTT

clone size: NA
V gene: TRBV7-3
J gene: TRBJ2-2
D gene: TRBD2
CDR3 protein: CASSFTPGTSGYTGELFF
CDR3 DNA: TGTGCCAGCAGTTTTACCCCCGGGACTAGCGGCTACACCGGGGAGCTGTTTTTT

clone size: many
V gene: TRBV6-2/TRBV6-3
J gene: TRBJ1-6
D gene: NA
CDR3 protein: CASNPYNSPLHF
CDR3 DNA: TGTGCCAGCAACCCGTATAATTCACCCCTCCACTTT

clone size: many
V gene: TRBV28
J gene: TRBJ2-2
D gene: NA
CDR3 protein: CASSPPWGARNGELFF
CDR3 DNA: TGTGCCAGCAGCCCGCCCTGGGGGGCGCGTAACGGGGAGCTGTTTTTT

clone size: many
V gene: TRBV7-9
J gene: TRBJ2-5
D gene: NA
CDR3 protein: CASSSRIEETQYF
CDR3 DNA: TGTGCCAGCAGCTCCCGGATCGAAGAGACCCAGTACTTC